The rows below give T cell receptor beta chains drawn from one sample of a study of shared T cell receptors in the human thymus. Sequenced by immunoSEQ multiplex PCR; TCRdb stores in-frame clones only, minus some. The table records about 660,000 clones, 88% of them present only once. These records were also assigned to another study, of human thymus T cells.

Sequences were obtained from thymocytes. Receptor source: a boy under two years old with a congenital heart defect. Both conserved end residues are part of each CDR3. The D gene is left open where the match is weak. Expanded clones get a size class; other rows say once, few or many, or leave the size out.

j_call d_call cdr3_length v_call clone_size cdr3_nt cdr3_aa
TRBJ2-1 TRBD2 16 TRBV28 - TGTGCCAGCAGTTATCGGACTAGCGGGAGTTACAATGAGCAGTTCTTC CASSYRTSGSYNEQFF
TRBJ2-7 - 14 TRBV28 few TGTGCCAGCAGTTTACGCCCTACAGGGTTTGAGCAGTACTTC CASSLRPTGFEQYF
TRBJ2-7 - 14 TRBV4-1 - TGCGCCAGCAGCCAAGTGGAACGGGAGCACGAGCAGTACTTC CASSQVEREHEQYF
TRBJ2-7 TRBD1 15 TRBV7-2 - TGTGCCAGCAGTCTGGACAGGGTGGTATCCTACGAGCAGTACTTC CASSLDRVVSYEQYF
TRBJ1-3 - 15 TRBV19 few TGTGCCAGTATCAGAGGCCGCTACTCTGGAAACACCATATATTTT CASIRGRYSGNTIYF
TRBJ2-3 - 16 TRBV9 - TGTGCCAGCAGCGTAGCGAGTACGAATTGCACAGATACGCAGTATTTT CASSVASTNCTDTQYF
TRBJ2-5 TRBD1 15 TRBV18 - TGTGCCAGCTCACGGGACAGGGTTGGATTAGAGACCCAGTACTTC CASSRDRVGLETQYF
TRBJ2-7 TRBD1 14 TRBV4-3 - TGCGCCAGCAGCCCTCGACAGGGGGCCTACGAGCAGTACTTC CASSPRQGAYEQYF
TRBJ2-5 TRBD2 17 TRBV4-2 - TGTGCCAGCAGCCTCGTAGTAGCCCGTAGCGGGAGGGAGACCCAGTACTTC CASSLVVARSGRETQYF
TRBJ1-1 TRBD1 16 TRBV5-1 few TGCGCCAGCAGCTTGCGACAGGGGGCAGCGGGTACTGAAGCTTTCTTT CASSLRQGAAGTEAFF
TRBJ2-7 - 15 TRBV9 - TGTGCCAGCAGCCCCACCGGACAGGAGGGATCCGAGCAGTACTTC CASSPTGQEGSEQYF
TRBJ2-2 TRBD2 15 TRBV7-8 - TGTGCCAGCAGCGCGCTAGCGGCAAACACCGGGGAGCTGTTTTTT CASSALAANTGELFF
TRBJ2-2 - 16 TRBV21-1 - TGTGCCAGCAGCAAAAGGGGCAGGGGGAACACCGGGGAGCTGTTTTTT CASSKRGRGNTGELFF
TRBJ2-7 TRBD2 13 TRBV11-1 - TGTGCCAGCAGCTCCCGGGAGGGCCGCGAGCAGTACTTC CASSSREGREQYF
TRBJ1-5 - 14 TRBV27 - TGTGCCAGCAGTTTACAAATAAACGGTCAGCCCCAGCATTTT CASSLQINGQPQHF
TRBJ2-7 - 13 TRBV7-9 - TGTGCCAGCAGCTCCTCCCACAAGTACGAGCAGTACTTC CASSSSHKYEQYF
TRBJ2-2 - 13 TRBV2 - TGTGCCAGCAGTCGAAAGGGGCCCGGGGAGCTGTTTTTT CASSRKGPGELFF
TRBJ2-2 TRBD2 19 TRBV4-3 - TGCGCCAGCAGCTACAAGATCGTCCCGGCTAGCGGAGACACCGGGGAGCTGTTTTTT CASSYKIVPASGDTGELFF
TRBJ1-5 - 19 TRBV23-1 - TGCGCCAGCAGTCAATCGCCCAAAATGGTTTTGTGGCTCAATCAGCCCCAGCATTTT CASSQSPKMVLWLNQPQHF
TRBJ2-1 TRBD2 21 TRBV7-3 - TGTGCCAGCAGCTTAACGTGGCCACTTAGGACTAGCGTTAGCTCCTACAATGAGCAGTTCTTC CASSLTWPLRTSVSSYNEQFF
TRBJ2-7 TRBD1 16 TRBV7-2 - TGTGCCAGCAGCTTCCTGCACAGGGGGGACTCCCACGAGCAGTACTTC CASSFLHRGDSHEQYF
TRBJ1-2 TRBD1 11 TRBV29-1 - TGCAGCATACCGACAGGGGTCGGCTACACCTTC CSIPTGVGYTF
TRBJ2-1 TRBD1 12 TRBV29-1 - TGCAGCGTTGACACAGGGGGCGGCGAGCAGTTCTTC CSVDTGGGEQFF
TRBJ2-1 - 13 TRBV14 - TGTGCCAGCAGCCTAGGCGGGGGCGATGAGCAGTTCTTC CASSLGGGDEQFF
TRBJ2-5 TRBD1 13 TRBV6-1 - TGTGCCAGCAGCCCAGACAGGGTGGAGACCCAGTACTTC CASSPDRVETQYF
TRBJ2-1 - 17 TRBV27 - TGTGCCAGCAAAGTGAGGAGTAGCGCTAACTCCTACAATGAGCAGTTCTTC CASKVRSSANSYNEQFF
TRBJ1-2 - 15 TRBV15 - TGTGCCACCAGCAGAGATCTCACAGGAGTCTATGGCTACACCTTC CATSRDLTGVYGYTF
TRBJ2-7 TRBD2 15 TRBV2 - TGTGCCAGCAGTGCCGGACTAGCCCGGGAGGGCGAGCAGTACTTC CASSAGLAREGEQYF
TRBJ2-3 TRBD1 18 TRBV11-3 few TGTGCCAGCAGCCGTGGACGGGACCAACAGGGGCGAACAGATACGCAGTATTTT CASSRGRDQQGRTDTQYF
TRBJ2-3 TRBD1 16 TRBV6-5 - TGTGCCAGCAGTTACAAACACAGGGGAGGCACAGATACGCAGTATTTT CASSYKHRGGTDTQYF
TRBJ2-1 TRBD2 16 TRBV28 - TGTGCCAGCACAATGGGTGGGCGGGAGAACTCCAATGAGCAGTTCTTC CASTMGGRENSNEQFF
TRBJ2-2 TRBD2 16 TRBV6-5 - TGTGCCAGCAGTTACGTGGCCTCACGGGAGGGCGGGGAGCTGTTTTTT CASSYVASREGGELFF
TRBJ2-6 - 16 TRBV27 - TGTGCCAGCAGTCCCATAGAGGAGTCTGGGGCCAACGTCCTGACTTTC CASSPIEESGANVLTF
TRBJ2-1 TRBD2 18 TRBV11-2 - TGTGCCAGCAGCTTAGTTTGGGGTAGCGGGAGCCCCTACAATGAGCAGTTCTTC CASSLVWGSGSPYNEQFF
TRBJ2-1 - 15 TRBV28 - TGTGCCAGCAGTTTAAACCTAGAATCCTACAATGAGCAGTTCTTC CASSLNLESYNEQFF
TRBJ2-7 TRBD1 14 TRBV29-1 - TGCAGCGTGGCGACAGGGGGGGGCCTCTACGAGCAGTACTTC CSVATGGGLYEQYF
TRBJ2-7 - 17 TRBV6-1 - TGTGCCAGCAGTGAAGAAGGGGCACCTCGCTCCAAATACGAGCAGTACTTC CASSEEGAPRSKYEQYF